Listed here are 22 T cell receptor beta chains from one sample, sequenced in a study of molecular identifiers for immune sequencing clone quantification. From the PCR reads, TCRdb called clonotypes with MiXCR, one entry per CDR3 protein. Of 600,000 to 650,000 distinct CDR3 sequences in the sample, about 20% were seen once. The specimen sequenced was naive CD8+ T cells from blood, with Jurkat cell RNA spiked in. Subset meaning: FACS-sorted CD8+CD4-CCR7+CD45RA+ naive T cells. These receptors all stem from a human donor in good health. Some libraries in this study had Jurkat cell RNA spiked in.

This clonotype was seen many times. This sequence joins TRBV6-5 and TRBJ2-7, with 9 positions matching TRBD1. CDR1 is MNHEY and CDR2 is SVGAGI in the germline V gene. V dropped 5 bases and J dropped 4; count of bases not matched to a gene: 9. The CDR3 has 15 residues. The CDR3 DNA sequence: TGTGCCAGCAGTCGATTCCGGGACAGGGCTTACGAGCAGTACTTC. Translated: CASSRFRDRAYEQYF.

This clonotype appeared many times. The V and J genes are TRBV5-8 and TRBJ1-1; D is unresolved. The CDR3 totals 12 residues. CDR1 and CDR2 (germline): SGHTS, YDEGEE. Trimming removed 1 base from V and 4 bases from J, with 5 bases in between. The CDR3 coding sequence is TGTGCCAGCAGCTTGCGGGGCACTGAAGCTTTCTTT. This gives the protein CASSLRGTEAFF.

A note on this clonotype: A much more abundant neighbour one base away suggests this may be a read error. The chain is built from TRBV7-9 and TRBJ2-7, with D unresolved. This CDR3 has 15 amino acids. Germline V gene data show CDR1 as SEHNR and CDR2 as FQNEAQ (reference sequence). With 1 base removed from V and 2 bases from J, the gap between germline ends came to 12 bases. The CDR3 loop is CASSLGRDHTYEQYF. The CDR3 region has the DNA TGTGCCAGCAGCTTAGGTCGAGACCATACCTACGAGCAGTACTTC.

The chain combines TRBV10-3 with TRBJ2-5; TRBD1 is a possible D gene (6 bases). The V end lost 8 bases, the J end lost 3 bases, and 13 bases lay between the germline ends. Germline V gene lookup returns CDR1 ENHRY and CDR2 SYGVKD. The CDR3 consists of 13 residues. The CDR3 nucleotides read TGTGCCATCGGCAGGGGCGGCGAAGAGACCCAGTACTTC. This translates into CAIGRGGEETQYF.

This clonotype showed up many times. This CDR3 reads CASRQLAGGPETQYF. The CDR3 nucleotides read TGTGCCAGCAGACAACTAGCGGGAGGGCCGGAGACCCAGTACTTC. The V and J genes are TRBV2 and TRBJ2-5; 13 nucleotides agree with TRBD2. The CDR3 is 15 amino acids. Trimming took 6 bases from V and 5 from J; bases not matched to a gene: 6. Germline assignment: CDR1 SNHLY and CDR2 FYNNEI. Together with reference TRBV2 and TRBJ2-5, the CDR3 gives the full variable domain: EPEVTQTPSHQVTQMGQEVILRCVPISNHLYFYWYRQILGQKVEFLVSFYNNEISEKSEIFDDQFSVERPDGSNFTLKIRSTKLEDSAMYFCASRQLAGGPETQYFGPGTRLLVL.

In this sample, this clonotype turned up many times. The rearrangement uses TRBV20-1 and TRBJ1-4; D gene unclear. The CDR3 is 14 residues long. Germline V CDR1 and CDR2: DFQATT, SNEGSKA (reference sequence). Trimming cost V 0 bases and J 8 bases, with 13 bases left between them. CDR3 nucleotide sequence: TGCAGTGCTAGAGATCGCCGAAGCAAGGAAAAACTGTTTTTT. Encoded protein: CSARDRRSKEKLFF.

This clonotype was detected ten times or more. The chain recombines TRBV7-9 with TRBJ1-2, with 7 nucleotides matching TRBD1. This CDR3 has 15 amino acids. V dropped 5 bases and J dropped 4; count of bases not matched to a gene: 10. CDR1 is SEHNR and CDR2 is FQNEAQ in the germline V gene (reference sequence). The CDR3 is CASSPGGTVFYGYTF. The CDR3 nucleotides are TGTGCCAGCAGCCCAGGCGGGACAGTATTCTATGGCTACACCTTC.

The chain recombines TRBV12-3 or TRBV12-4 with TRBJ2-1, with 9 bases aligning to TRBD1. CDR3 length: 12 amino acids. V dropped 4 bases and J dropped 9; count of bases not matched to a gene: 1. In DNA form, the CDR3 reads TGTGCCAGCAGTTGGACAGGGGTTGAGCAGTTCTTC. It is translated as CASSWTGVEQFF.

This chain joins TRBV4-1 and TRBJ2-7, with 8 bases matching TRBD1. The germline CDR1 and CDR2 sequences are MGHRA and YSYEKL. The trim removed 1 base at V and 5 bases at J, leaving 7 bases unmatched. This CDR3 has 15 amino acids. Here the CDR3 reads CASSQGGTGTHEQYF. The CDR3 coding sequence is TGCGCCAGCAGCCAAGGGGGGACAGGAACCCACGAGCAGTACTTC.

This clonotype came up many times. The chain employs TRBV25-1 and TRBJ2-2; possible D gene TRBD1, 6 bases. This CDR3 has 15 residues. V lost 9 bases and J 5 bases, leaving 19 bases between the germline ends. Germline-derived CDR1 and CDR2 are MGHDK and SYGVNS. The chain's CDR3 is CARTPGHPRTGELFF. The CDR3 nucleotides are TGTGCCAGAACCCCGGGACACCCGCGGACCGGGGAGCTGTTTTTT.

This clonotype was recorded many times. This chain uses TRBV19 with TRBJ2-7; D is undetermined. This CDR3 is 13 amino acids long. Germline V gene data show CDR1 as LNHDA and CDR2 as SQIVND (reference sequence). V gave up 5 bases and J gave up 4 bases, with 12 bases separating them. The DNA for the CDR3 is TGTGCCAGTAGTGCCCAGGACGGTTACGAGCAGTACTTC. Translation gives CASSAQDGYEQYF. The full variable domain, rest sourced from reference TRBV19 and TRBJ2-7, is DGGITQSPKYLFRKEGQNVTLSCEQNLNHDAMYWYRQDPGQGLRLIYYSQIVNDFQKGDIAEGYSVSREKKESFPLTVTSAQKNPTAFYLCASSAQDGYEQYFGPGTRLTVT.

There are many counts of this clonotype. The J gene is TRBJ1-2, the V gene TRBV28, with 10 bases that match TRBD1. With V trimmed by 6 bases and J by 8 bases, 12 bases remained unmatched. The CDR3 spans 15 residues. The germline gives CDR1 MDHEN, CDR2 SYDVKM. In nucleotides, the CDR3 is TGTGCCAGCAGCACCGGGACAGGGGTTCTCATGGGCTACACCTTC. Encoded protein: CASSTGTGVLMGYTF.

This clonotype was recorded many times. V gene TRBV4-1 combines with J gene TRBJ2-5; TRBD2 matches at 11 bases. CDR1 MGHRA and CDR2 YSYEKL come from the germline V gene. The CDR3 spans 17 residues. Unmatched junction bases numbered 8, after V lost 3 bases and J lost 2 bases. CDR3 sequence (DNA): TGCGCCAGCAGCCAGGACCTACTAGCGGGGGATCAAGAGACCCAGTACTTC. Its translation: CASSQDLLAGDQETQYF.

The genes are TRBV4-1 and TRBJ2-7, with D perhaps matching TRBD2 (7 bases). CDR3 length: 15 residues. Germline V gene lookup returns CDR1 MGHRA and CDR2 YSYEKL. V dropped 4 bases and J dropped 4 bases, with 17 bases sitting between them. The CDR3 loop is CASSPFGGAKYEQYF. CDR3 in DNA: TGCGCCAGCAGCCCTTTTGGGGGGGCCAAATACGAGCAGTACTTC.

Remarks on this clonotype: At one end the junction does not follow the germline gene, possibly because of a read error. V gene TRBV5-3 combines with J gene TRBJ1-6; D is ambiguous. TRBV5-3 is filed as an ORF, its function uncertain. The CDR3 extends over 16 amino acids. The CDR3 is CASSLFGSSYNSPLHF. CDR3 nucleotide sequence: TGTGCCAGCAGCTTGTTTGGGAGCTCCTATAATTCACCCCTCCACTTT.

This clonotype was detected many times. The V call is TRBV4-1, the J call TRBJ2-7; possibly TRBD2 for D (5 bases). The V gene lost 1 base and the J gene lost 1 base, with 17 bases spanning the gap. The CDR3 runs 17 residues. Germline CDR1 and CDR2: MGHRA and YSYEKL. Here the CDR3 reads CASSQVPGFYRSYEQYF. In DNA, the CDR3 is TGCGCCAGCAGCCAAGTACCGGGGTTTTATAGGTCCTACGAGCAGTACTTC.

Concerning this clonotype: A junction end diverges from the germline sequence, so it may reflect a read error. The chain employs TRBV4-3 and TRBJ2-6; D gene uncertain. Germline lookup yields CDR1 LGHNA and CDR2 YSLEER. The CDR3 has 14 amino acids. The DNA for the CDR3 is TGCGCCAGCAGCCAGGACGTCCGGGCCAGCGTCCTGACTTTC. This sequence encodes CASSQDVRASVLTF.

This clonotype was observed many times. This rearrangement joins TRBV27 to TRBJ2-5, with 10 bases lining up with TRBD2. Germline V lookup: CDR1 MNHEY, CDR2 SMNVEV (reference sequence). V shed 7 bases and J 5 bases; nucleotides not matched to a gene: 16. CDR3 size: 17 residues. Written as DNA, the CDR3 is TGTGCCAGCACCACACTCCCGCTAGCGGGAGTAGTTGAGACCCAGTACTTC. It yields the protein CASTTLPLAGVVETQYF.

The V call is TRBV4-1, the J call TRBJ1-2; 11 nucleotides match TRBD1. Germline CDR1 MGHRA, CDR2 YSYEKL. The CDR3 consists of 17 residues. V lost 2 bases and J lost 2; bases outside the gene matches: 7. The CDR3 here is CASSQSRTGGSNYGYTF. The CDR3, as DNA: TGCGCCAGCAGCCAATCCAGGACAGGGGGCTCCAACTATGGCTACACCTTC.

This clonotype has a count of ten or more. This chain links TRBV18 with TRBJ2-2, with D perhaps matching TRBD1 (6 bases). Per the germline V gene, CDR1 is KGHSH and CDR2 is LQKENI. The CDR3 is 15 amino acids. V was pared by 4 bases and J by 1 base, with 10 bases between. The CDR3 reads CASSRPTGNTGELFF. The CDR3 DNA sequence: TGTGCCAGCTCACGACCGACAGGGAACACCGGGGAGCTGTTTTTT.

This clonotype has a handful of counts. This sequence joins TRBV25-1 and TRBJ2-3; possible D gene TRBD1, 5 bases. This CDR3 has 16 amino acids. Trimming shortened V by 1 base and J by 3 bases, and 14 bases separated the two germline ends. The V gene's germline CDR1 is MGHDK and CDR2 SYGVNS. The CDR3 DNA is TGTGCCAGCAGTGAATCATGGCAGGGTGGAACAGATACGCAGTATTTT. This translates into CASSESWQGGTDTQYF.

This clonotype was counted many times. The chain is built from TRBV19 and TRBJ2-1; the match to TRBD2 covers 12 bases. Germline values: CDR1 LNHDA, CDR2 SQIVND (reference sequence). The CDR3 sequence is 16 residues long. V lost 6 bases and J lost 5; bases outside the gene matches: 8. The CDR3: CASSRLAGVVDNEQFF. The CDR3 nucleotides read TGTGCCAGTAGCCGACTAGCGGGAGTGGTGGACAATGAGCAGTTCTTC.